The T cell receptor (beta chain) described here comes from a study of cytomegalovirus exposure and HLA in healthy donors. The CDR3 consists of 15 residues. The germline V gene encodes CDR1 MNHNS and CDR2 SASEGT. V shed 5 bases, J shed 4 bases, and the junction held 8 bases outside the gene matches. This clone came up a few times. The PCR made use of 60 Vbeta and 13 Jbeta primers. TCRdb keeps only in-frame clones here, not all; method: immunoSEQ multiplex PCR. The sample has 97,000 or so clones, around a tenth seen once. The material sequenced was PBMCs. The receptor comes from a man aged 50 to 60 in good health and CMV-seropositive. This chain connects TRBV6-1 to TRBJ2-7, with 10 bases fitting TRBD1. This CDR3 reads CASSSLGTGEYEQYF. As DNA, the CDR3 is TGTGCCAGCAGTTCCCTCGGGACAGGGGAATACGAGCAGTACTTC.